Shown below are 27 T cell receptor beta chains from a single sample sequenced in a study of vaccination and CD4 T cells after COVID-19. With the Oncomine TCR Beta short-read assay, DNA from cultured CD4+ T cells was sequenced. MiXCR, applied by TCRdb to the PCR reads, yields one record per CDR3 protein. Of fewer than 25,000 distinct CDR3 sequences listed, 42% are singletons. Time point reported: late sampling 161 to 241 days after vaccination in a few convalescent patients. Treatment described: roughly ten-day PBMC culture with coronavirus spike peptide pools or control peptides (ViraFEST assay). Antigens of these TCRs are unknown. The sample here was CD4+ T cells from blood, cultured in vitro, taken about 7 months after SARS-CoV-2 vaccination. The receptors here all came from a human donor who had recovered from COVID-19.

V gene TRBV20-1 combines with J gene TRBJ2-1; 12 positions match TRBD2. This CDR3 comprises 16 residues. The V segment lost 1 base and the J segment 4 bases; nucleotides outside the gene matches: 5. The V gene's germline CDR1 is DFQATT and CDR2 SNEGSKA (reference sequence). CDR3 amino acids: CSARVVTSGSYNEQFF. In DNA form, the CDR3 reads TGCAGTGCTAGAGTCGTGACTAGCGGGAGTTACAATGAGCAGTTCTTC.

The CDR3 bases are TGTGCCAGCAGTTTCTCTTCTTCATCCAAACGGGTCGAGCAGTACTTC. Amino acid sequence: CASSFSSSSKRVEQYF. The gene calls are TRBV28 and TRBJ2-7; D remains unclear. Germline V gene lookup returns CDR1 MDHEN and CDR2 SYDVKM. The CDR3 has 16 residues. V was clipped by 3 bases and J by 6 bases, with 21 bases between them. Supplemented by reference TRBV28 and TRBJ2-7, the full variable domain reads DVKVTQSSRYLVKRTGEKVFLECVQDMDHENMFWYRQDPGLGLRLIYFSYDVKMKEKGDIPEGYSVSREKKERFSLILESASTNQTSMYLCASSFSSSSKRVEQYFGPGTRLTVT.

As regards this clonotype: One end of the junction varies from germline; a read error may be responsible. CDR3 residues: CSADRSSYNSPFHF. The CDR3 DNA reads TGCAGTGCTGACAGGAGCTCCTATAATTCACCCTTCCACTTT. This sequence joins TRBV20-1 and TRBJ1-6; tentative D call: TRBD1 (6 bases). CDR1 and CDR2 (germline): DFQATT, SNEGSKA (reference sequence). The CDR3 totals 14 residues.

The V gene is TRBV20-1, the J gene TRBJ2-3, with TRBD1 matching over 9 bases. From germline, CDR1 is DFQATT and CDR2 SNEGSKA (reference sequence). The V gene end was trimmed by 3 bases and the J gene end by 0 bases; junction bases not matched to a gene: 7. CDR3 length: 16 amino acids. The CDR3 protein is CSARRQQGASTDTQYF. In nucleotides, the CDR3 is TGCAGTGCTAGGCGACAACAGGGGGCGAGCACAGATACGCAGTATTTT.

This chain connects TRBV28 to TRBJ2-5; D perhaps matches TRBD2 (6 bases). This CDR3 is 15 amino acids long. Trimming removed 6 bases at V and 2 bases at J, with 16 bases between. Germline V lookup: CDR1 MDHEN, CDR2 SYDVKM. CDR3: CASSGAGNAQETQYF. CDR3 nucleotide sequence: TGTGCCAGCAGCGGGGCGGGGAATGCACAAGAGACCCAGTACTTC.

This rearrangement joins TRBV19 to TRBJ2-1; D is unclear. This CDR3 spans 13 amino acids. V was cut by 1 base and J by 2 bases, with 3 bases left in between. Germline V gene lookup returns CDR1 LNHDA and CDR2 SQIVND (reference sequence). CDR3 DNA sequence: TGTGCCAGTAGTATAGGTACCTACAATGAGCAGTTCTTC. It specifies CASSIGTYNEQFF.

In this sample, this clonotype turned up a few times. The chain combines TRBV20-1 with TRBJ1-3; D perhaps matches TRBD1 (5 bases). The V and J ends lost 6 bases and 8 bases respectively, with 17 bases between them. Germline V CDR1 and CDR2: DFQATT, SNEGSKA (reference sequence). The CDR3 loop spans 13 amino acids. DNA of the CDR3: TGCAGTGCCCTCCGGGACCCGACGGACACCATATATTTT. Amino acids: CSALRDPTDTIYF.

This sequence joins TRBV7-2 and TRBJ2-1; tentatively, D is TRBD1 (5 bases). V lost 4 bases to trimming and J lost 9 bases, with 13 bases between them. Germline loops: CDR1 SGHTA, CDR2 FQGNSA. There are 13 residues in the CDR3. The CDR3 reads CASSSGQYGEQFF. The CDR3 DNA sequence: TGTGCCAGCAGCTCCGGACAATACGGTGAGCAGTTCTTC.

CDR3 DNA sequence: TGTGCCAGCACCTCCCGTGCGAGCTCGAACATCGAGCAGTACTTC. Its translation: CASTSRASSNIEQYF. V usage is TRBV7-9 and J usage is TRBJ2-7; D uncertain. The CDR3 contains 15 residues. In germline, CDR1 is SEHNR, CDR2 FQNEAQ (reference sequence). V dropped 7 bases and J dropped 6 bases, with 22 bases sitting between them. The entire variable domain, with the rest obtained from reference TRBV7-9 and TRBJ2-7, is as follows: DTGVSQNPRHKITKRGQNVTFRCDPISEHNRLYWYRQTLGQGPEFLTYFQNEAQLEKSRLLSDRFSAERPKGSFSTLEIQRTEQGDSAMYLCASTSRASSNIEQYFGPGTRLTVT.

The chain is built from TRBV20-1 and TRBJ2-3; 9 bases agree with TRBD2. CDR3 size: 17 residues. Germline-derived CDR1 and CDR2 are DFQATT and SNEGSKA (reference sequence). With V trimmed by 6 bases and J by 0 bases, 13 bases remained unmatched. The CDR3 DNA follows: TGCAGTGCCGCCGTGGGGACTAGCACAACTAGCACAGATACGCAGTATTTT. As protein: CSAAVGTSTTSTDTQYF.

The rearrangement uses TRBV28 and TRBJ2-7; a possible D gene is TRBD2 (6 bases). CDR1 MDHEN and CDR2 SYDVKM come from the germline V gene. The CDR3 consists of 15 residues. V was trimmed by 7 bases and J by 4 bases, leaving 20 bases between them. The CDR3 spells CASTPRGLKRYEQYF. CDR3 DNA: TGTGCCAGCACTCCGCGGGGCCTTAAGCGGTACGAGCAGTACTTC.

The chain has TRBV7-3 and TRBJ2-2; 7 bases map to TRBD2. Germline CDR1 is SGHTA and CDR2 is FQGTGA. The CDR3 sequence is 13 residues long. V gave up 5 bases and J gave up 8 bases; unmatched junction bases: 5. The CDR3 spells CASSNPGGGELFF. The CDR3, as DNA: TGTGCCAGCAGCAACCCCGGGGGGGGGGAGCTGTTTTTT.

The rearrangement joins TRBV20-1 to TRBJ2-3; 9 nucleotides agree with TRBD2. Germline V gives CDR1 DFQATT, CDR2 SNEGSKA (reference sequence). This CDR3 has 14 residues. The ends lost 2 bases at V and 4 bases at J; junction bases unmatched: 4. The CDR3 protein is CSARSQREADTQYF. CDR3 in DNA: TGCAGTGCTAGATCCCAGCGGGAGGCAGATACGCAGTATTTT.

This clonotype was observed a handful of times. The chain recombines TRBV28 with TRBJ2-7; no firm D call. There are 13 residues in the CDR3. The V end lost 6 bases, the J end lost 3 bases, and 12 bases lay between the germline ends. Germline V gives CDR1 MDHEN, CDR2 SYDVKM. The DNA for the CDR3 is TGTGCCAGCAGCGGAACGTCTCTCTACGAGCAGTACTTC. Amino acids: CASSGTSLYEQYF.

The rearrangement joins TRBV19 to TRBJ2-7; D may match TRBD1 or TRBD2 (5 bases each). V was pared by 1 base and J by 7 bases, with 14 bases between. Germline V CDR1 and CDR2: LNHDA, SQIVND (reference sequence). This CDR3 has 14 residues. The CDR3 nucleotides read TGTGCCAGTAGTATAGCTCAGGGACGGAGAGAGCAGTACTTC. This translates into CASSIAQGRREQYF. The whole variable domain, filled in from reference TRBV19 and TRBJ2-7, reads DGGITQSPKYLFRKEGQNVTLSCEQNLNHDAMYWYRQDPGQGLRLIYYSQIVNDFQKGDIAEGYSVSREKKESFPLTVTSAQKNPTAFYLCASSIAQGRREQYFGPGTRLTVT.

This chain connects TRBV7-2 to TRBJ2-7; the D gene could be TRBD1 or TRBD2 (5 bases each). This CDR3 is built from 15 residues. CDR1 and CDR2 from the germline V gene are SGHTA and FQGNSA. V was shortened by 5 bases and J by 0 bases, with 14 bases between the two germline ends. CDR3 DNA sequence: TGTGCCAGCAGCGACCCCCGGGACGGCTCCTACGAGCAGTACTTC. Protein product: CASSDPRDGSYEQYF.

V gene TRBV20-1 combines with J gene TRBJ1-3; a possible D gene is TRBD1 (6 bases). CDR1 and CDR2 (germline): DFQATT, SNEGSKA (reference sequence). This CDR3 is 14 amino acids long. V was cut by 4 bases and J by 2 bases, with 12 bases left in between. CDR3 sequence reads: CSAIRTGTGNTIYF. In DNA, the CDR3 is TGCAGTGCTATTAGAACAGGGACTGGAAACACCATATATTTT.

The chain employs TRBV7-8 and TRBJ2-5, with unresolved D. V lost 7 bases and J 0 bases, leaving 21 bases between the germline ends. The germline gives CDR1 SGHVS, CDR2 FQNEAQ. This CDR3 comprises 17 residues. The CDR3 is CASTERPGAVYQETQYF. The CDR3, as DNA: TGTGCCAGCACTGAACGCCCGGGTGCGGTGTACCAAGAGACCCAGTACTTC.

The chain uses TRBV12-2 and TRBJ2-7; the listed D gene, TRBD2, was not tested against the DNA. TRBV12-2 is labeled a pseudogene. The CDR3 loop spans 16 amino acids. The CDR3 protein is CASRSTLAGVRYEQYF. The CDR3 DNA reads TGTGCAAGTCGCTCAACGTTAGCGGGAGTGCGGTACGAGCAGTACTTC.

This chain joins TRBV20-1 and TRBJ2-2; D is possibly TRBD2 (6 bases). This CDR3 region has 13 residues. Trimming took 6 bases from V and 6 from J, leaving 14 bases between them. Germline V gene lookup returns CDR1 DFQATT and CDR2 SNEGSKA (reference sequence). This chain's CDR3 is CSARDFSAGELFF. The CDR3 coding sequence is TGCAGTGCCAGGGACTTTTCCGCCGGGGAGCTGTTTTTT.

The chain is built from TRBV20-1 and TRBJ2-3; D possibly corresponds to TRBD2 (5 bases). The CDR3 runs to 12 residues. CDR1 and CDR2 (germline): DFQATT, SNEGSKA (reference sequence). V was shortened by 7 bases and J by 0 bases, with 8 bases between the two germline ends. The CDR3 DNA reads TGCAGTGTTAGCGACAGCACAGATACGCAGTATTTT. Amino acid sequence: CSVSDSTDTQYF.

This chain uses TRBV19 with TRBJ2-3; D is perhaps TRBD1 (5 bases). Germline loops: CDR1 LNHDA, CDR2 SQIVND (reference sequence). CDR3 size: 14 residues. V was pared by 3 bases and J by 5 bases, with 12 bases between. This CDR3 reads CASSIQGALDTQYF. The CDR3 nucleotides are TGTGCCAGTAGTATTCAAGGGGCGTTAGATACGCAGTATTTT. Variable domain in full (rest from reference TRBV19 and TRBJ2-3): DGGITQSPKYLFRKEGQNVTLSCEQNLNHDAMYWYRQDPGQGLRLIYYSQIVNDFQKGDIAEGYSVSREKKESFPLTVTSAQKNPTAFYLCASSIQGALDTQYFGPGTRLTVL.

This clonotype was detected only a few times. This chain uses TRBV7-8 with TRBJ2-1; TRBD2 matches 13 bases. CDR1 is SGHVS, CDR2 FQNEAQ, per germline. The CDR3 is made up of 15 amino acids. Trimming took 5 bases from V and 8 from J; bases not matched to a gene: 6. The DNA of the CDR3 is TGTGCCAGCAGCCCCCGGACTAGCGGGAGCTATGAGCAGTTCTTC. This gives the protein CASSPRTSGSYEQFF.

This clonotype was detected a few times. The chain is built from TRBV6-1 and TRBJ1-6, with TRBD1 identical over 8 bases. Germline V gives CDR1 MNHNS, CDR2 SASEGT. The CDR3 is made up of 15 amino acids. Trimming at V came to 4 bases and at J to 8 bases, leaving 7 bases not matched to a gene. The DNA for the CDR3 is TGTGCCAGCAGTGCGTCCGGGACAGGCGATTCACCCCTCCACTTT. It specifies CASSASGTGDSPLHF.

There are a few counts of this clonotype. The V and J genes are TRBV15 and TRBJ1-1, with 12 bases lining up with TRBD1. The CDR3 spans 16 residues. Germline CDR1 LNHNV, CDR2 YYDKDF (reference sequence). Trimming at V came to 0 bases and at J to 10 bases, leaving 9 bases not matched to a gene. The CDR3 DNA follows: TGTGCCACCAGCAGAGACACCCGGGACAGGGGGCTGAGAGCTTTCTTT. Translated, it gives CATSRDTRDRGLRAFF. Filled out from reference TRBV15 and TRBJ1-1, the complete variable domain reads DAMVIQNPRYQVTQFGKPVTLSCSQTLNHNVMYWYQQKSSQAPKLLFHYYDKDFNNEADTPDNFQSRRPNTSFCFLDIRSPGLGDTAMYLCATSRDTRDRGLRAFFGQGTRLTVV.

The rearrangement joins TRBV10-3 to TRBJ2-7, with D maybe TRBD1 (5 bases). The CDR3 extends over 14 amino acids. Germline CDR1 and CDR2: ENHRY and SYGVKD. V dropped 4 bases and J dropped 0 bases, with 10 bases sitting between them. For the CDR3, the DNA is TGTGCCATCAGTGGAAGGGGTAGCTCCTACGAGCAGTACTTC. Encoded protein: CAISGRGSSYEQYF.

This clonotype was recorded a few times. J is TRBJ2-7 and V is TRBV27; TRBD2 might be the D (6 bases). CDR3 length: 13 residues. The germline V gene encodes CDR1 MNHEY and CDR2 SMNVEV (reference sequence). Trimming pared 5 bases from V and 7 bases from J, leaving 15 bases between. CDR3 sequence (DNA): TGTGCCAGCAGTCGCGGGGCCACGGGTGAGCAGTACTTC. It codes for CASSRGATGEQYF.